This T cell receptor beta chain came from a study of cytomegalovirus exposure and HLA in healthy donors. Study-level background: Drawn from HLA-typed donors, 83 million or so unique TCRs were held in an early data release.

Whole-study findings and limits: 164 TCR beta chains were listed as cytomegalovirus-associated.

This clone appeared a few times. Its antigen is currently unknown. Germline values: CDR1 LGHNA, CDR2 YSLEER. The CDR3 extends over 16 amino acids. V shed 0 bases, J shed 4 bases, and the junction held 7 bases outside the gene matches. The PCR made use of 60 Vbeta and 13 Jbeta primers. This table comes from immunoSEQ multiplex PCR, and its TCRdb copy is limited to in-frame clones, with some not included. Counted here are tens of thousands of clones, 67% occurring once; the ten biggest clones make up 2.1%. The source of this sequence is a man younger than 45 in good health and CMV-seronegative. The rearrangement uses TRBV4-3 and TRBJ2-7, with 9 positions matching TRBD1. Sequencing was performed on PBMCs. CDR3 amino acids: CASSQDPGTGRYEQYF. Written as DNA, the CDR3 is TGCGCCAGCAGCCAAGACCCTGGGACAGGGCGGTACGAGCAGTACTTC.